This is a list of T cell receptor beta chains from one sample in a study of CD8 T cells in ankylosing spondylitis. TCRdb reprocessed the 5' RACE reads via MiXCR and lists one record per CDR3 protein. The sample holds around 120,000 distinct CDR3 sequences, approximately 15% seen once. Sequencing was carried out using blood, either unsorted or a sorted T cell fraction (not recorded which). Receptors were obtained from a female donor with ankylosing spondylitis or in good health (not recorded which). Each CDR3 is given with its conserved first and last residue. D genes are given only for firm matches. Part of the rows lack a size; the others show once, few, many or a class for expanded clones.

clone size: few
J gene: TRBJ2-7
V gene: TRBV15
D gene: NA
CDR3 DNA: TGTGCCACCAGCAGAGATCGCCAGGGAAGGCTCGAGCAGTACTTC
CDR3 protein: CATSRDRQGRLEQYF

clone size: many
J gene: TRBJ1-2
V gene: TRBV28
D gene: NA
CDR3 DNA: TGTGCCAGCAGTTTAATCCAGGGCGACCGTGGCTACACCTTC
CDR3 protein: CASSLIQGDRGYTF

clone size: NA
J gene: TRBJ1-2
V gene: TRBV5-1
D gene: TRBD1
CDR3 DNA: TGCGCCAGCCAGGAGCGGACAGGGTCGACCTATGGCTACACCTTC
CDR3 protein: CASQERTGSTYGYTF

clone size: many
J gene: TRBJ1-6
V gene: TRBV7-3
D gene: TRBD1
CDR3 DNA: TGTGCCAGCAGCTCAGGGGGTGTATATTCACCCCTCCACTTT
CDR3 protein: CASSSGGVYSPLHF

clone size: NA
J gene: TRBJ2-2
V gene: TRBV20-1
D gene: NA
CDR3 DNA: TGCAGTGCTTTTATCACCGGGGAGCTGTTTTTT
CDR3 protein: CSAFITGELFF

clone size: NA
J gene: TRBJ2-7
V gene: TRBV5-1
D gene: NA
CDR3 DNA: TGCGCCAGCAGTAGGAACAGGGACGTCTCCGGGGAGCAGTACTTC
CDR3 protein: CASSRNRDVSGEQYF

clone size: few
J gene: TRBJ2-3
V gene: TRBV20-1
D gene: TRBD2
CDR3 DNA: TGCAGTGCTAGAGACTTTAGCGGGGGGGCCCAACCACGCACAGATACGCAGTATTTT
CDR3 protein: CSARDFSGGAQPRTDTQYF

clone size: many
J gene: TRBJ1-5
V gene: TRBV15
D gene: NA
CDR3 DNA: TGTGCCACCAGCAGAGAACCGAAAACAAGCAATAGCAATCAGCCCCAGCATTTT
CDR3 protein: CATSREPKTSNSNQPQHF

clone size: few
J gene: TRBJ1-2
V gene: TRBV5-1
D gene: NA
CDR3 DNA: TGCGCCAGCAGCCCGGGTTTTTATGGCTACACCTTC
CDR3 protein: CASSPGFYGYTF

clone size: many
J gene: TRBJ2-5
V gene: TRBV6-1
D gene: TRBD1
CDR3 DNA: TGTGCCAGCAGTGGTTACAGGGGTGGGCAAGAGACCCAGTACTTC
CDR3 protein: CASSGYRGGQETQYF

clone size: NA
J gene: TRBJ2-5
V gene: TRBV11-2
D gene: TRBD2
CDR3 DNA: TGTGCCAGCAGCTTAGGAAGAGTGGTGCTAGCGGACGCCCAAGAGACCCAGTACTTC
CDR3 protein: CASSLGRVVLADAQETQYF

clone size: many
J gene: TRBJ2-1
V gene: TRBV25-1
D gene: NA
CDR3 DNA: TGTGCCAGCAGTGAACAACTACTGAGGGAGCAGTTCTTC
CDR3 protein: CASSEQLLREQFF

clone size: few
J gene: TRBJ2-1
V gene: TRBV7-8
D gene: NA
CDR3 DNA: TGTGCCAGCAGGCTAGGCGCCCCCTACAATGAGCAGTTCTTC
CDR3 protein: CASRLGAPYNEQFF

clone size: many
J gene: TRBJ2-3
V gene: TRBV6-5
D gene: TRBD2
CDR3 DNA: TGTGCCAGCAGTTACGCTAGCGGGTTAACAGATACGCAGTATTTT
CDR3 protein: CASSYASGLTDTQYF

clone size: many
J gene: TRBJ1-4
V gene: TRBV4-2
D gene: NA
CDR3 DNA: TGTGCCAGCAGCCAAGATCTTTACGAGAATGAAAAACTGTTTTTT
CDR3 protein: CASSQDLYENEKLFF

clone size: NA
J gene: TRBJ2-4
V gene: TRBV28
D gene: TRBD1
CDR3 DNA: TGTGCCAGCAGGATGACAGGGGACAGAGCCAAAAACATTCAGTACTTC
CDR3 protein: CASRMTGDRAKNIQYF

clone size: NA
J gene: TRBJ2-4
V gene: TRBV7-9
D gene: TRBD2
CDR3 DNA: TGTGCCAGCAGCTTAGGGACTAGTGACATTCAGTACTTC
CDR3 protein: CASSLGTSDIQYF

clone size: few
J gene: TRBJ1-5
V gene: TRBV7-2
D gene: NA
CDR3 DNA: TGTGCCAGCTCGACGGGGGGAGGGGAAGATCAGCCCCAGCATTTT
CDR3 protein: CASSTGGGEDQPQHF

clone size: NA
J gene: TRBJ2-3
V gene: TRBV28
D gene: NA
CDR3 DNA: TGTGCTGTAACCCGGGGCGCAGATACGCAGTATTTT
CDR3 protein: CAVTRGADTQYF

clone size: once
J gene: TRBJ2-1
V gene: TRBV3-1
D gene: NA
CDR3 DNA: TGTGCCAGCAGCCAAGATCAGGCAGGGTTTAGCTCCTACAATGAGCAGTTCTTC
CDR3 protein: CASSQDQAGFSSYNEQFF

clone size: many
J gene: TRBJ2-5
V gene: TRBV27
D gene: NA
CDR3 DNA: TGTGCCAGCAGTTCCCTTTTCGGGAGTTCGGAGACCCAGTACTTC
CDR3 protein: CASSSLFGSSETQYF

clone size: NA
J gene: TRBJ2-1
V gene: TRBV20-1
D gene: TRBD2
CDR3 DNA: TGCAGTGAGCTGGCGGGGGGGCGAAATGAGCAGTTCTTC
CDR3 protein: CSELAGGRNEQFF

clone size: few
J gene: TRBJ1-5
V gene: TRBV7-2
D gene: NA
CDR3 DNA: TGTGCCAGCGCCAGGGACGGCAATCAGCCCCAGCATTTT
CDR3 protein: CASARDGNQPQHF

clone size: NA
J gene: TRBJ1-5
V gene: TRBV19
D gene: NA
CDR3 DNA: TGTGCCAGTAGTACCTCGACCCCAAATCAGCCCCAGCATTTT
CDR3 protein: CASSTSTPNQPQHF

clone size: many
J gene: TRBJ1-2
V gene: TRBV5-6
D gene: NA
CDR3 DNA: TGTGCCAGCAGCCTCCGGGACGGTGGACGCTATGGCTACACCTTC
CDR3 protein: CASSLRDGGRYGYTF

clone size: many
J gene: TRBJ1-4
V gene: TRBV20-1
D gene: NA
CDR3 DNA: TGCAGTGCTATAGGTCTCCAAATAAATGAAAAACTGTTTTTT
CDR3 protein: CSAIGLQINEKLFF

clone size: few
J gene: TRBJ1-5
V gene: TRBV30
D gene: TRBD1
CDR3 DNA: TGTGCCTGGAGCGAAGACAGGGACCAGCCCCAGCATTTT
CDR3 protein: CAWSEDRDQPQHF

clone size: few
J gene: TRBJ1-1
V gene: TRBV20-1
D gene: TRBD1
CDR3 DNA: TGCAGTGCCCTTATGGGGGGAAGGACAGGCGATCGGGAAGCTTTCTTT
CDR3 protein: CSALMGGRTGDREAFF

clone size: few
J gene: TRBJ2-7
V gene: TRBV7-3
D gene: TRBD2
CDR3 DNA: TGTGCCAGCAGCACACGGGGGGGGCTACTCTACGAGCAGTACTTC
CDR3 protein: CASSTRGGLLYEQYF

clone size: few
J gene: TRBJ2-5
V gene: TRBV10-3
D gene: NA
CDR3 DNA: TGTGCCATCAGTGAGGGGTACCAAGAGACCCAGTACTTC
CDR3 protein: CAISEGYQETQYF

clone size: few
J gene: TRBJ2-1
V gene: TRBV28
D gene: TRBD2
CDR3 DNA: TGTGCCAGCAATGGGAGGGACGGAAGCTCCTACAATGAGCAGTTCTTC
CDR3 protein: CASNGRDGSSYNEQFF

clone size: few
J gene: TRBJ1-5
V gene: TRBV28
D gene: NA
CDR3 DNA: TGTGCCAGCAGTCCAGGAGGGCCGAGGAATCAGCCCCAGCATTTT
CDR3 protein: CASSPGGPRNQPQHF

clone size: NA
J gene: TRBJ2-1
V gene: TRBV5-1
D gene: TRBD2
CDR3 DNA: TGCGCCAGCAGCTTCGGAGGTAGCGGGGTCAATGAGCAGTTCTTC
CDR3 protein: CASSFGGSGVNEQFF

clone size: NA
J gene: TRBJ2-3
V gene: TRBV7-8
D gene: NA
CDR3 DNA: TGTGCCAGCAGCGCCATATGGAGCGATGCTTTCACAGATACGCAGTATTTT
CDR3 protein: CASSAIWSDAFTDTQYF

clone size: many
J gene: TRBJ2-7
V gene: TRBV20-1
D gene: NA
CDR3 DNA: TGCAGTGCTAGAGGGGCCGACTCCTACGAGCAGTACTTC
CDR3 protein: CSARGADSYEQYF

clone size: many
J gene: TRBJ2-7
V gene: TRBV20-1
D gene: TRBD2
CDR3 DNA: TGCAGTGCTAGAGGCGGGAGCGGGGGTTTTTACGAGCAGTACTTC
CDR3 protein: CSARGGSGGFYEQYF

clone size: NA
J gene: TRBJ1-5
V gene: TRBV18
D gene: NA
CDR3 DNA: TGTGCCAGCTCATCGGGACTTGGCAATCAGCCCCAGCATTTT
CDR3 protein: CASSSGLGNQPQHF